The 15 T cell receptor beta chains listed next were all sequenced from one sample in a study of T cell responses to AZD1222 COVID-19 vaccine (dated by TCRdb to about 2021). Library method: the immunoSEQ multiplex PCR assay. Imported from immuneACCESS, the table was reduced by TCRdb to in-frame sequences with V and J called. These copies leave out some clones; in studies compared against another copy, an unresolved V gene accounts for under half, and the cause of the remainder is not known. The sample table lists about 120,000 clones, about 90% of them with a count of one. The top ten clonotypes cover about a tenth of the sample. The sample's time point label is to be understood as: baseline before first vaccination. This specimen consisted of peripheral blood, obtained on day 0 of AZD1222 vaccination. Source of these receptors: an adult in good health.

The gene calls are TRBV27 and TRBJ1-1, with D unresolved. The CDR3 has 14 amino acids. The germline V gene encodes CDR1 MNHEY and CDR2 SMNVEV (reference sequence). The V and J ends lost 5 bases and 1 base respectively, with 11 bases between them. The CDR3 here is CASSTQIANTEAFF. The CDR3 region has the DNA TGTGCCAGCAGTACACAGATTGCGAACACTGAAGCTTTCTTT.

Only a few counts were recorded for this clone. This rearrangement joins TRBV19 to TRBJ2-7; D is perhaps TRBD2 (6 bases). V was cut by 0 bases and J by 2 bases, with 8 bases left in between. CDR1 is LNHDA, CDR2 SQIVND, per germline (reference sequence). CDR3 length: 14 residues. The DNA for the CDR3 is TGTGCCAGTAGTATAGATTGGACTACCTACGAGCAGTACTTC. Its translation is CASSIDWTTYEQYF.

The genes are TRBV10-3 and TRBJ2-7; D unclear. The V and J ends lost 8 bases and 1 base respectively, with 15 bases between them. This CDR3 comprises 14 residues. Germline-derived CDR1 and CDR2 are ENHRY and SYGVKD. The CDR3 DNA reads as TGTGCCATCTCTGAGGAGCCCCCTTCCTACGAGCAGTACTTC. Translated, it gives CAISEEPPSYEQYF.

V usage is TRBV28 and J usage is TRBJ2-7; no clear D. V was shortened by 10 bases and J by 1 base, with 17 bases between the two germline ends. The CDR3 covers 14 residues. Germline-derived CDR1 and CDR2 are MDHEN and SYDVKM. In DNA, the CDR3 is TGTGCCATCACTGAGAATGGGCGTTCCTACGAGCAGTACTTC. This sequence encodes CAITENGRSYEQYF.

CDR3 sequence: CASSYIELPSTDTQYF. In nucleotides, the CDR3 is TGTGCCAGCAGTTATATAGAGCTCCCAAGCACAGATACGCAGTATTTT. The chain uses TRBV6-2 or TRBV6-3 and TRBJ2-3; D unclear. This CDR3 has 16 amino acids. With 3 bases removed from V and 0 bases from J, the gap between germline ends came to 13 bases. The V gene's germline CDR1 is MNHEY and CDR2 SVGEGT.

This sequence joins TRBV7-3 and TRBJ1-1; TRBD1 aligns across 12 bases. CDR1 and CDR2 (germline): SGHTA, FQGTGA. Trimming took 6 bases from V and 2 from J; bases not matched to a gene: 4. The CDR3 is 15 amino acids. CDR3 region: CASRRDRGRNTEAFF. Here the CDR3 DNA reads TGTGCCAGCAGAAGGGACAGGGGGCGCAACACTGAAGCTTTCTTT.

This clone was found once. The chain has TRBV2 and TRBJ1-4; 9 positions agree with TRBD1. The germline V gene has CDR1 SNHLY and CDR2 FYNNEI. This CDR3 is 14 amino acids long. V lost 5 bases, J lost 8 bases, and 6 bases stayed unmatched. CDR3 sequence: CASSTTGGGEKLFF. CDR3 DNA: TGTGCCAGCAGTACTACAGGGGGCGGGGAAAAACTGTTTTTT.

This sequence joins TRBV18 and TRBJ1-3; D possibly corresponds to TRBD1 (5 bases). Trimming removed 4 bases from V and 1 base from J, with 14 bases in between. The length of the CDR3 is 16 residues. Germline V gene lookup returns CDR1 KGHSH and CDR2 LQKENI. Written as DNA, the CDR3 is TGTGCCAGCTCACGGGGCCCCCAGGGATCTGGAAACACCATATATTTT. It specifies CASSRGPQGSGNTIYF. Complete variable domain (other parts from reference TRBV18 and TRBJ1-3): NAGVMQNPRHLVRRRGQEARLRCSPMKGHSHVYWYRQLPEEGLKFMVYLQKENIIDESGMPKERFSAEFPKEGPSILRIQQVVRGDSAAYFCASSRGPQGSGNTIYFGEGSWLTVV.

This clone was observed a handful of times. The chain employs TRBV4-3 and TRBJ1-5; D gene unclear. Deletions cut 2 bases from V and 1 base from J, with 15 bases between. This CDR3 is 17 amino acids long. Germline values: CDR1 LGHNA, CDR2 YSLEER. The CDR3 sequence is CASSQTIGIGSNQPQHF. The CDR3 coding sequence is TGCGCCAGCAGCCAAACCATCGGAATTGGGAGCAATCAGCCCCAGCATTTT.

The gene calls are TRBV5-1 and TRBJ2-7; D is undetermined. V dropped 0 bases and J dropped 5 bases, with 9 bases sitting between them. Germline V CDR1 and CDR2: SGHRS, YFSETQ. The CDR3 contains 13 residues. DNA for the CDR3: TGCGCCAGCAGCTTGGATCTCCGCCACGAGCAGTACTTC. Translated, it gives CASSLDLRHEQYF.

The CDR3 region is CASSPGTGSGWGQAFF. In DNA, the CDR3 is TGTGCCAGCAGCCCCGGGACAGGGTCTGGCTGGGGCCAAGCTTTCTTT. The chain recombines TRBV11-2 with TRBJ1-1; 9 bases align to TRBD1. Looked up from germline, CDR1 is SGHAT and CDR2 is FQNNGV. The junction had 16 bases not matched to a gene; V was cut back by 5 bases and J by 9 bases. The CDR3 totals 16 residues. Using reference TRBV11-2 and TRBJ1-1 for the parts outside the CDR3, the full variable domain is EAGVAQSPRYKIIEKRQSVAFWCNPISGHATLYWYQQILGQGPKLLIQFQNNGVVDDSQLPKDRFSAERLKGVDSTLKIQPAKLEDSAVYLCASSPGTGSGWGQAFFGQGTRLTVV.

The chain couples TRBV3-1 (or the pseudogene TRBV3-2) to TRBJ2-3; TRBD1 aligns across 9 bases. This CDR3 region has 18 residues. Germline CDR1 reads LGHDT; CDR2 reads YNNKEL (reference sequence). Trimming removed 1 base from V and 2 bases from J; junction bases left unmatched: 10. The CDR3 DNA reads as TGTGCCAGCAGCCAAGTTCGAGCGGACAGGGGCCCCACAGATACGCAGTATTTT. Translation: CASSQVRADRGPTDTQYF.

The rearrangement links TRBV5-4 to TRBJ2-7; no clear D. Germline CDR1 and CDR2: SGHNT and YYREEE (reference sequence). The V end was cut by 2 bases, the J end by 5 bases, with 11 bases between. The length of the CDR3 is 13 residues. The CDR3, as DNA: TGTGCCAGCAGCTTCTCAGGAAGCGACGAGCAGTACTTC. Translated: CASSFSGSDEQYF.

This clone was observed a single time. V gene TRBV30 combines with J gene TRBJ2-7; 10 bases are shared with TRBD2. CDR1 is GTSNPN, CDR2 SVGIG, per germline (reference sequence). V lost 3 bases, J lost 5 bases, and 4 bases stayed unmatched. This CDR3 has 13 amino acids. Written as DNA, the CDR3 is TGTGCCTGGAGGTCTAGCGGGAGTCACGAGCAGTACTTC. Its translation: CAWRSSGSHEQYF.

V and J are TRBV6-2 or TRBV6-3 and TRBJ1-1, with no clear D. CDR3 length equals 14 residues. The ends were cut back, 5 bases at V and 0 bases at J, with 10 bases in the middle. Germline-derived CDR1 and CDR2 are MNHEY and SVGEGT. This CDR3 reads CASSTPPLNTEAFF. DNA for the CDR3: TGTGCCAGCAGTACCCCCCCCCTGAACACTGAAGCTTTCTTT.